Listed here is a single T cell receptor (beta chain). This CDR3 region has 16 residues. Between the trimmed V and J ends, which lost 7 bases and 7 bases, there was a span of 22 bases. The germline CDR1 and CDR2 sequences are LNHDA and SQIVND (reference sequence). The data were taken from a study of T cell responses to AZD1222 COVID-19 vaccine. The table came from immunoSEQ multiplex PCR; TCRdb's copy has only in-frame clones and leaves some out. This table holds under 95,000 clones, 87% found once. The sequences come from peripheral blood, collected 28 days after the second AZD1222 dose. This TCR derives from an adult who received the AZD1222 COVID-19 vaccine. V is TRBV19 and J is TRBJ2-2, with D perhaps matching TRBD1 (6 bases). This CDR3 is CASTGVGALRGGELFF. The DNA for the CDR3 is TGTGCCAGTACCGGAGTGGGGGCCCTACGAGGCGGGGAGCTGTTTTTT.